The 6 T cell receptor beta chains given below trace back to one sample, sequenced in a study of blood T cell repertoires in COVID-19. Produced via immunoSEQ multiplex PCR; TCRdb's table is partial and in-frame only. The top ten clones hold roughly 6.7% of a sample with 180,000 or so clones, 89% of them seen once. The sequencing sample was made of peripheral blood. The receptors shown here come from a man aged 35 to 55 with acute or convalescent COVID-19.

V usage is TRBV14 and J usage is TRBJ1-4; 12 bases are a match to TRBD1. CDR1 SGHDN and CDR2 FVKESK come from the germline V gene. V was pared by 4 bases and J by 8 bases, with 5 bases of the junction left unmatched. CDR3 length equals 15 residues. The CDR3 DNA is TGTGCCAGCAGCCGGGACAGGGGGCGAATGGAAAAACTGTTTTTT. Residues: CASSRDRGRMEKLFF.

This chain uses TRBV18 with TRBJ2-1, with TRBD2 matching 7 bases. The junction had 3 bases not matched to a gene; V was cut back by 3 bases and J by 1 base. The V gene's germline CDR1 is KGHSH and CDR2 LQKENI. The CDR3 spans 15 residues. CDR3 region: CASSPGGRSYNEQFF. The CDR3 region has the DNA TGTGCCAGCTCACCCGGGGGGAGGTCCTACAATGAGCAGTTCTTC.

The chain recombines TRBV7-9 with TRBJ2-3; a weak D match, TRBD1 (6 bases). Trimming cost V 1 base and J 5 bases, with 10 bases left between them. The CDR3 length is 14 residues. Germline-derived CDR1 and CDR2 are SEHNR and FQNEAQ (reference sequence). Here the CDR3 reads CASSLGGRIDTQYF. The CDR3 nucleotides are TGTGCCAGCAGCTTAGGGGGGCGCATAGATACGCAGTATTTT.

This rearrangement joins TRBV5-1 to TRBJ2-2, with 13 bases identical to TRBD2. From germline, CDR1 is SGHRS and CDR2 YFSETQ. The CDR3 is made up of 18 amino acids. Trimming at V came to 3 bases and at J to 3 bases, leaving 8 bases not matched to a gene. The CDR3 region has the DNA TGCGCCAGCAGCTCCCCACTAGCGGGGGGGCCCTACACCGGGGAGCTGTTTTTT. Protein product: CASSSPLAGGPYTGELFF.

The chain recombines TRBV5-1 with TRBJ1-3; 10 nucleotides line up with TRBD1. Trimming at V came to 5 bases and at J to 3 bases, leaving 5 bases not matched to a gene. This CDR3 spans 15 amino acids. Germline values: CDR1 SGHRS, CDR2 YFSETQ. This CDR3 is CASSPGQGLGNTIYF. CDR3 nucleotides: TGCGCCAGCAGTCCGGGACAGGGGCTTGGAAACACCATATATTTT.

This clone was recorded a few times. The gene calls are TRBV4-2 and TRBJ1-1; maybe TRBD1 (5 bases). There are 15 residues in the CDR3. Trimming cost V 1 base and J 2 bases, with 11 bases left between them. Germline assignment: CDR1 LGHNA and CDR2 YNFKEQ. CDR3 sequence (DNA): TGTGCCAGCAGCCAAGTTTCGACAGTAAACACTGAAGCTTTCTTT. This translates into CASSQVSTVNTEAFF.